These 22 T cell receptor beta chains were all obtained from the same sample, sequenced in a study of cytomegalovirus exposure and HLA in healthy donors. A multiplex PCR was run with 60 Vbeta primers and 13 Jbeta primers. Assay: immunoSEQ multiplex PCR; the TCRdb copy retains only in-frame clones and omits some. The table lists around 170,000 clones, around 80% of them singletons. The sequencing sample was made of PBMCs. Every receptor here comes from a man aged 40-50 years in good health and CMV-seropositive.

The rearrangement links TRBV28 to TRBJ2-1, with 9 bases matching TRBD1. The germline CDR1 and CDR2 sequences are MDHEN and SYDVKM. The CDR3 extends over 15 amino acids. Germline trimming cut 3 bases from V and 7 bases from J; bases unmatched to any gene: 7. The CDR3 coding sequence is TGTGCCAGCAGTTTTTCCGGGACAGGGTCGAATGAGCAGTTCTTC. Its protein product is CASSFSGTGSNEQFF.

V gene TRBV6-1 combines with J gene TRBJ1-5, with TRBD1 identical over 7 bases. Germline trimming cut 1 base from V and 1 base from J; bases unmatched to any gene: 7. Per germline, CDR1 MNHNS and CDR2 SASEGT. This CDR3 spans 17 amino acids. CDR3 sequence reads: CASSEGIGGASNQPQHF. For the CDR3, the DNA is TGTGCCAGCAGTGAAGGGATAGGGGGCGCGAGCAATCAGCCCCAGCATTTT.

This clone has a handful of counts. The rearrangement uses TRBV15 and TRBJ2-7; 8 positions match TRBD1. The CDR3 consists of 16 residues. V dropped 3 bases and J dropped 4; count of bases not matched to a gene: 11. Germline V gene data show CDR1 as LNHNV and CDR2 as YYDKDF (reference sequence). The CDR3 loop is CATSSQTGTGFYEQYF. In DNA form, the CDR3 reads TGTGCCACCAGCAGTCAGACCGGGACAGGCTTTTACGAGCAGTACTTC.

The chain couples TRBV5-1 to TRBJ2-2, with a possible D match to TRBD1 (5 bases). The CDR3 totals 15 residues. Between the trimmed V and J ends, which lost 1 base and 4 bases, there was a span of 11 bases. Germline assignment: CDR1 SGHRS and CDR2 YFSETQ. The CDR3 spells CASSLNRMSTGELFF. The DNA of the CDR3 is TGCGCCAGCAGCTTGAACAGGATGAGCACCGGGGAGCTGTTTTTT.

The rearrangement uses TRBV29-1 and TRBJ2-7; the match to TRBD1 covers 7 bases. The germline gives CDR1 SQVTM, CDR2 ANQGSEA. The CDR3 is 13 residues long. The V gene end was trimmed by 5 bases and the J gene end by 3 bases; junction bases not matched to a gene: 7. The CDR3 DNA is TGCAGCGTTTTGGGACAGACAAACTACGAGCAGTACTTC. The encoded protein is CSVLGQTNYEQYF.

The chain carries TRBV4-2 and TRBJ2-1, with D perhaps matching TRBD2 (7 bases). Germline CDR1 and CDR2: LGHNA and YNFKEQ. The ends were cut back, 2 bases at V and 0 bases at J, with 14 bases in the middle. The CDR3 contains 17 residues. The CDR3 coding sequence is TGTGCCAGCAGCCAATGGGCGGGGGCCAGCTCCTACAATGAGCAGTTCTTC. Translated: CASSQWAGASSYNEQFF.

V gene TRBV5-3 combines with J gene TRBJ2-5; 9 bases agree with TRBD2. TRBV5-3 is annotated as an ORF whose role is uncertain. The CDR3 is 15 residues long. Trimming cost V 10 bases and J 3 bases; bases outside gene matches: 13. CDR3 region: CAGTQYRTSEETQYF. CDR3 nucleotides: TGTGCCGGGACCCAATACCGGACTAGCGAAGAGACCCAGTACTTC.

DNA for the CDR3: TGTGCCTGGAGTCCACAGGGAGGCACAGATACGCAGTATTTT. Translated, it gives CAWSPQGGTDTQYF. The rearrangement joins TRBV30 to TRBJ2-3; possibly TRBD1 for D (6 bases). The V gene's germline CDR1 is GTSNPN and CDR2 SVGIG (reference sequence). Trimming took 2 bases from V and 1 from J, leaving 10 bases between them. The CDR3 has 14 residues. The full variable domain, its missing parts supplied by reference TRBV30 and TRBJ2-3, is SQTIHQWPATLVQPVGSPLSLECTVEGTSNPNLYWYRQAAGRGLQLLFYSVGIGQISSEVPQNLSASRPQDRQFILSSKKLLLSDSGFYLCAWSPQGGTDTQYFGPGTRLTVL.

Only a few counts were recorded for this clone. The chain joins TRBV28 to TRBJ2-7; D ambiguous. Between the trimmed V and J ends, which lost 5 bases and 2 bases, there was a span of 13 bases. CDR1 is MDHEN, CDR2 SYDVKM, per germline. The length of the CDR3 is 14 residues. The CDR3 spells CASSQTGSTYEQYF. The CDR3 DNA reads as TGTGCCAGCAGTCAAACCGGGTCCACCTACGAGCAGTACTTC.

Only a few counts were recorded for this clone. This chain's CDR3 is CASSLTDEQFF. DNA of the CDR3: TGTGCCAGCAGCTTGACGGATGAGCAGTTCTTC. The chain joins TRBV5-4 to TRBJ2-1; D unclear. The CDR3 spans 11 residues. V was pared by 1 base and J by 8 bases, with 4 bases between. CDR1 is SGHNT, CDR2 YYREEE, per germline (reference sequence).

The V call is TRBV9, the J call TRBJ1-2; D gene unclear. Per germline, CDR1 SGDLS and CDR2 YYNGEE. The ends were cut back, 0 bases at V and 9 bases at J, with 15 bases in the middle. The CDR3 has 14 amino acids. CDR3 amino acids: CASSVGAGFDSYTF. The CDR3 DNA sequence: TGTGCCAGCAGCGTAGGTGCGGGATTTGATAGCTACACCTTC.

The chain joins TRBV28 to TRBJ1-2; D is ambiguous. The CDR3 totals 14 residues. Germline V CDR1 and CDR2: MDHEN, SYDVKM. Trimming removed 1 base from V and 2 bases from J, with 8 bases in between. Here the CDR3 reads CASSLLNRNYGYTF. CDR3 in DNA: TGTGCCAGCAGTTTATTGAACCGGAACTATGGCTACACCTTC.

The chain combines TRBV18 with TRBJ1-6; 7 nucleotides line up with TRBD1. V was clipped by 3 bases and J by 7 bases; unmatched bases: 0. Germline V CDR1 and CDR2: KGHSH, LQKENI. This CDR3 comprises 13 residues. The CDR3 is CASSPTGNSPLHF. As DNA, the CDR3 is TGTGCCAGCTCACCGACAGGGAATTCACCCCTCCACTTT.

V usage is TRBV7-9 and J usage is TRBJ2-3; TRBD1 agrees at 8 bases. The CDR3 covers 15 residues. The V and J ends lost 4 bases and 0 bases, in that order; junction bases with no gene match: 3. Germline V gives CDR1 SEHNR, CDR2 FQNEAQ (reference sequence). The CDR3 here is CASSYRTGSTDTQYF. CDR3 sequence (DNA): TGTGCCAGCAGCTATCGGACAGGGAGCACAGATACGCAGTATTTT. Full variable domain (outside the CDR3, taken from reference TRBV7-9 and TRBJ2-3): DTGVSQNPRHKITKRGQNVTFRCDPISEHNRLYWYRQTLGQGPEFLTYFQNEAQLEKSRLLSDRFSAERPKGSFSTLEIQRTEQGDSAMYLCASSYRTGSTDTQYFGPGTRLTVL.

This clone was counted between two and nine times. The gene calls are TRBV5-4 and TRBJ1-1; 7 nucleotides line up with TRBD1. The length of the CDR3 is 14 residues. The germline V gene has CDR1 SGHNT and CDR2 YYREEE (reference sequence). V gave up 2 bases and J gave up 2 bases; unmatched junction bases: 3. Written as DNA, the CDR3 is TGTGCCAGCAGCTTAGGACAGGTAAACACTGAAGCTTTCTTT. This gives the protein CASSLGQVNTEAFF. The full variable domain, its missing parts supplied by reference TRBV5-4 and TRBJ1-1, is ETGVTQSPTHLIKTRGQQVTLRCSSQSGHNTVSWYQQALGQGPQFIFQYYREEENGRGNFPPRFSGLQFPNYSSELNVNALELDDSALYLCASSLGQVNTEAFFGQGTRLTVV.

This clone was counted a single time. CDR3 sequence: CASSLFEGTEYF. The CDR3 DNA is TGTGCCAGCAGTTTATTCGAGGGGACAGAGTACTTC. This chain joins TRBV27 and TRBJ2-7, with 7 bases fitting TRBD1. Looked up from germline, CDR1 is MNHEY and CDR2 is SMNVEV (reference sequence). Trimming removed 1 base from V and 11 bases from J; junction bases left unmatched: 5. The CDR3 covers 12 residues.

The CDR3 DNA follows: TGTGCCAGCAGGCCTAGCGGGGGGGCATTTGAGACCCAGTACTTC. It is translated as CASRPSGGAFETQYF. The chain has TRBV6-5 and TRBJ2-5, with 12 bases identical to TRBD2. J gave up 5 bases and V 6 bases, and 7 bases lay outside the gene matches. Per the germline V gene, CDR1 is MNHEY and CDR2 is SVGAGI. The length of the CDR3 is 15 residues.

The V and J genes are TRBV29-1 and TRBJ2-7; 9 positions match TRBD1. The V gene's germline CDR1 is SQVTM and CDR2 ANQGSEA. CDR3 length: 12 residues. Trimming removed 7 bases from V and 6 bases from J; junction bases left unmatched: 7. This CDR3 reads CSAWTGAGEQYF. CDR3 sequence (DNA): TGCAGCGCCTGGACAGGGGCAGGCGAGCAGTACTTC.

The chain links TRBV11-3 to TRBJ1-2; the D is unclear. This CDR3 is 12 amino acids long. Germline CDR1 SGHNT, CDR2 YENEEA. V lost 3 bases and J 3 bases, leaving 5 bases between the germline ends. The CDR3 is CASSLGDYGYTF. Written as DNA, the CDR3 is TGTGCCAGCAGCTTGGGAGACTATGGCTACACCTTC.

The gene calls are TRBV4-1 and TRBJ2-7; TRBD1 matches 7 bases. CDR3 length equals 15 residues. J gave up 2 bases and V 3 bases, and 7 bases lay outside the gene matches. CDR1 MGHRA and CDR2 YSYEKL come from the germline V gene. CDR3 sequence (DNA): TGCGCCAGCAGCCATGACCGGGACAGCACCTACGAGCAGTACTTC. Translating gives CASSHDRDSTYEQYF.

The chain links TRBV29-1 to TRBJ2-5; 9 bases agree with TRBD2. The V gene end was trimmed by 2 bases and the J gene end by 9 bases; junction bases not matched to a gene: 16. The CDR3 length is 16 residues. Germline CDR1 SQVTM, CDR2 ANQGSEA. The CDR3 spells CSVELASGTLIRAQYF. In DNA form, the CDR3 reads TGCAGCGTTGAACTGGCTAGCGGGACCTTGATCAGGGCCCAGTACTTC.

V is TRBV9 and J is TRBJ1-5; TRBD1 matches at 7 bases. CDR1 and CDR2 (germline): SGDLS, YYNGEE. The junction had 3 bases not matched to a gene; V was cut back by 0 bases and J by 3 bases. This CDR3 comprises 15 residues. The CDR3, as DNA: TGTGCCAGCAGCGTAGGACAGGGATACAATCAGCCCCAGCATTTT. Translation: CASSVGQGYNQPQHF.